This TCR beta chain was identified during a study of shared clonotypes between healthy human individuals. Looking at the study overall: Plates per donor: three CD4 naive, three CD4 memory, two CD8 naive, one CD8 memory.

Study processing details: Filtering of immunoSEQ junctional sequences could not match full-length read filtering. Using immunoSEQ multiplex PCR, the repertoire was profiled, and TCRdb retains in-frame clones only, with some absent. V and J calls and clone size are copied from that table; D and trimming were computed from the DNA. The sample has millions of clones; just over 90% are singletons. The CDR3 sequence is 17 residues long. Germline values: CDR1 MDHEN, CDR2 SYDVKM. V trimming: 3 bases; J trimming: 4 bases; junction bases outside the gene matches: 13. Study-level points and caveats: It was the non-shared clonotypes that had lower generation probabilities than clonotypes shared by all four donors.

A note on this clone: Its antigen is currently unknown.

The V call is TRBV28, the J call TRBJ2-7; TRBD2 matches at 9 bases. This clonotype was sampled from a young man in good health. The sequenced sample consisted of naive CD4+ T cells sorted from blood. Subset given: CD45RA+ positively selected. CDR3 nucleotide sequence: TGTGCCAGCAGTTTTAGGGGATGGGCTAGCGGGAAATACGAGCAGTACTTC. It yields the protein CASSFRGWASGKYEQYF. Based on the CDR3 plus reference TRBV28 and TRBJ2-7, the full variable domain is DVKVTQSSRYLVKRTGEKVFLECVQDMDHENMFWYRQDPGLGLRLIYFSYDVKMKEKGDIPEGYSVSREKKERFSLILESASTNQTSMYLCASSFRGWASGKYEQYFGPGTRLTVT.